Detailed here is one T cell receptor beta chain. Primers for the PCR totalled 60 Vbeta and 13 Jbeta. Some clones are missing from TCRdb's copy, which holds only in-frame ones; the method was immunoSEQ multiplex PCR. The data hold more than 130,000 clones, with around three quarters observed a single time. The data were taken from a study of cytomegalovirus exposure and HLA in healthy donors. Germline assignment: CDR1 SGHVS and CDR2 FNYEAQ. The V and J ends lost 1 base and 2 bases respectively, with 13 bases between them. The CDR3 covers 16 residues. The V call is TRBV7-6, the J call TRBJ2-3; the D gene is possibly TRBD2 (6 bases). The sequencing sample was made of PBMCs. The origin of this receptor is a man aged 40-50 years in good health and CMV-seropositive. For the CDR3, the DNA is TGTGCCAGCAGCTTAGGTACTGGGACTTACACAGATACGCAGTATTTT. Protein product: CASSLGTGTYTDTQYF.